The 21 T cell receptor beta chains below come from one sample, sequenced in a study of human CD8 memory T cell subsets. UMI-labeled 5' RACE was the method by which TCR beta libraries were made. Reprocessing the 5' RACE reads, TCRdb reports a single entry for every CDR3 protein and omits DNA. The sample's table shows some 7,000 distinct CDR3 sequences. Material: CD8+ T cells from PBMCs. The receptors derive from a human donor in good health.

V and J are TRBV7-9 and TRBJ2-1; TCRdb reports TRBD2, a call that lacks DNA to check it against. The CDR3 consists of 14 residues. Germline V CDR1 and CDR2: SEHNR, FQNEAQ (reference sequence). The CDR3 spells CASSLDVTRNEQVF. Together with reference TRBV7-9 and TRBJ2-1, the CDR3 gives the full variable domain: DTGVSQNPRHKITKRGQNVTFRCDPISEHNRLYWYRQTLGQGPEFLTYFQNEAQLEKSRLLSDRFSAERPKGSFSTLEIQRTEQGDSAMYLCASSLDVTRNEQVFGPGTRLTVL.

J is TRBJ2-4 and V is TRBV29-1; the D gene TCRdb calls, TRBD1, cannot be checked with no DNA. CDR1 SQVTM and CDR2 ANQGSEA come from the germline V gene. CDR3 size: 14 residues. The CDR3 sequence: CSVANQGAKNIQYF.

CDR3 amino acids: CASSPPGQGQRETQYF. The chain employs TRBV12-3 or TRBV12-4 and TRBJ2-5; TCRdb gives TRBD1 as the D gene, but with no DNA this cannot be confirmed. The CDR3 consists of 16 residues.

This CDR3 is CASSLKGRARTDTQYF. This rearrangement joins TRBV28 to TRBJ2-3; TCRdb's D call of TRBD2 is untestable without DNA. The CDR3 extends over 16 amino acids. Germline CDR1 reads MDHEN; CDR2 reads SYDVKM.

This chain connects TRBV10-3 to TRBJ1-2. The germline gives CDR1 ENHRY, CDR2 SYGVKD. The CDR3 contains 13 residues. The CDR3 reads CAISEGWNYGYTF.

The CDR3 here is CASSLGGISYEQYF. The chain is built from TRBV5-1 and TRBJ2-7. Germline CDR1 reads SGHRS; CDR2 reads YFSETQ. The CDR3 covers 14 residues.

Frequency places this clonotype as medium-sized. CDR3 residues: CASSPGFTGARNIQYF. The chain links TRBV19 to TRBJ2-4; TCRdb returns TRBD1, unconfirmable since there is no DNA. The CDR3 loop spans 16 amino acids. The germline CDR1 and CDR2 sequences are LNHDA and SQIVND (reference sequence). The variable domain in full, completed from reference TRBV19 and TRBJ2-4, reads DGGITQSPKYLFRKEGQNVTLSCEQNLNHDAMYWYRQDPGQGLRLIYYSQIVNDFQKGDIAEGYSVSREKKESFPLTVTSAQKNPTAFYLCASSPGFTGARNIQYFGAGTRLSVL.

The genes are TRBV20-1 and TRBJ2-1; TCRdb proposes TRBD2, but this gene call is untestable without DNA. Germline CDR1 is DFQATT and CDR2 is SNEGSKA (reference sequence). CDR3 length equals 11 residues. The CDR3 sequence: CSAVAGFEQFF.

The chain is built from TRBV3-1 and TRBJ2-7. Germline V gene sequence: CDR1 LGHDT, CDR2 YNNKEL (reference sequence). This CDR3 contains 12 residues. CDR3 sequence reads: CASSPSTREQYF.

Frequency places this clonotype as medium-sized. J is TRBJ1-1 and V is TRBV29-1; checking the TCRdb D call of TRBD1 is not possible without DNA. This CDR3 is built from 15 residues. Germline CDR1 reads SQVTM; CDR2 reads ANQGSEA. CDR3 region: CSVFNRAGLNTEAFF.

This clonotype is labeled medium-sized based on frequency. This rearrangement joins TRBV12-3 or TRBV12-4 to TRBJ2-2; TCRdb outputs TRBD1, but without DNA this stays unchecked. CDR3 size: 13 residues. CDR3 protein: CASRKTGAGELFF.

The V call is TRBV13, the J call TRBJ2-1. CDR1 and CDR2 (germline): PRHDT, FYEKMQ (reference sequence). The CDR3 is made up of 12 amino acids. CDR3 region: CASRLAGNEQFF. The variable domain in full, completed from reference TRBV13 and TRBJ2-1, reads AAGVIQSPRHLIKEKRETATLKCYPIPRHDTVYWYQQGPGQDPQFLISFYEKMQSDKGSIPDRFSAQQFSDYHSELNMSSLELGDSALYFCASRLAGNEQFFGPGTRLTVL.

The J gene is TRBJ1-2, the V gene TRBV28; absent DNA, TCRdb's TRBD1 call cannot be checked. CDR3 size: 15 residues. The germline gives CDR1 MDHEN, CDR2 SYDVKM. CDR3 sequence: CASSSPVRTHYGYTF.

CDR3 sequence: CASSLTLEYEQYF. The gene calls are TRBV7-7 and TRBJ2-7. The CDR3 is made up of 13 amino acids. Germline CDR1 is SSHAT and CDR2 is FNYEAQ (reference sequence).

V usage is TRBV27 and J usage is TRBJ1-1; TCRdb designates TRBD1, a call that cannot be tested without DNA. Germline loops: CDR1 MNHEY, CDR2 SMNVEV (reference sequence). The CDR3 loop spans 12 amino acids. The CDR3 loop is CASSFWGQQAFF.

This chain connects TRBV12-3 or TRBV12-4 to TRBJ2-3; the D call of TRBD1 rests on TCRdb alone, since no DNA is present to check it. CDR3 length: 14 amino acids. The CDR3 sequence is CASSPGTGGGTQYF.

This clonotype is labeled medium-sized based on frequency. The rearrangement joins TRBV7-3 to TRBJ2-3; without DNA, the TCRdb call of TRBD2 cannot be checked. Germline CDR1 and CDR2: SGHTA and FQGTGA. The CDR3 sequence is 16 residues long. CDR3 loop: CASSLTLLAGPDTQYF.

This clonotype counts as medium-sized by frequency. The CDR3 loop is CSAESFGVGNEQFF. The chain couples TRBV29-1 to TRBJ2-1. Per germline, CDR1 SQVTM and CDR2 ANQGSEA. The CDR3 spans 14 residues.

The V call is TRBV7-9, the J call TRBJ2-7; with no DNA, the TCRdb D assignment of TRBD2 cannot be verified. Germline CDR1 and CDR2: SEHNR and FQNEAQ (reference sequence). CDR3 size: 14 residues. Here the CDR3 reads CASSPGLSPLEQYF.

This CDR3 reads CAFGVPLAGAETQYF. The rearrangement uses TRBV30 and TRBJ2-5; TCRdb outputs TRBD1, but without DNA this stays unchecked. The germline V gene encodes CDR1 GTSNPN and CDR2 SVGIG (reference sequence). The CDR3 runs to 15 residues. Complete variable domain (other parts from reference TRBV30 and TRBJ2-5): SQTIHQWPATLVQPVGSPLSLECTVEGTSNPNLYWYRQAAGRGLQLLFYSVGIGQISSEVPQNLSASRPQDRQFILSSKKLLLSDSGFYLCAFGVPLAGAETQYFGPGTRLLVL.

The chain combines TRBV6-1 with TRBJ2-7; no DNA is available, so the TRBD2 call from TCRdb remains unchecked. CDR1 is MNHNS and CDR2 is SASEGT in the germline V gene. This CDR3 has 14 residues. CDR3 in amino acids: CASRLGEGGYEQYF.